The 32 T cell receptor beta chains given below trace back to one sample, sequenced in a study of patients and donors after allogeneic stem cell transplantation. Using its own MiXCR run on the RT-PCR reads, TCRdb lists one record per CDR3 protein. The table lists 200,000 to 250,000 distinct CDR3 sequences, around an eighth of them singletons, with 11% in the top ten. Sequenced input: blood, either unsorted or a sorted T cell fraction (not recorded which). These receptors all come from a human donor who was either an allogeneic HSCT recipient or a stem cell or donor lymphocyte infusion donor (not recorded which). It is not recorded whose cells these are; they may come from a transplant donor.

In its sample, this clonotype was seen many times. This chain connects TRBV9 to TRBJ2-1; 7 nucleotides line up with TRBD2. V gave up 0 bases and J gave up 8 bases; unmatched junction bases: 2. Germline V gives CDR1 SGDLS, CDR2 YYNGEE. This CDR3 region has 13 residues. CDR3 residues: CASSVGGGDEQFF. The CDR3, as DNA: TGTGCCAGCAGCGTAGGTGGGGGGGATGAGCAGTTCTTC.

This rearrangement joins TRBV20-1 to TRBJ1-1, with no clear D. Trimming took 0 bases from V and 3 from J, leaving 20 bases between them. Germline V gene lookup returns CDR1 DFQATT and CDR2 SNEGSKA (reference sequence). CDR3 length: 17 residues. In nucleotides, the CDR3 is TGCAGTGCTAGAGAGGAGGACTTCTGGCGGGGAGACACTGAAGCTTTCTTT. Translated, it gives CSAREEDFWRGDTEAFF.

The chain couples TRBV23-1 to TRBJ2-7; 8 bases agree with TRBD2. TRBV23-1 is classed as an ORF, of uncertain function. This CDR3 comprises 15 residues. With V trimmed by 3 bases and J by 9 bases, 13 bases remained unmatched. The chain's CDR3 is CASSHYPAGTSLQYF. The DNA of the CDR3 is TGCGCCAGCAGTCATTACCCTGCCGGGACTAGTTTGCAGTACTTC.

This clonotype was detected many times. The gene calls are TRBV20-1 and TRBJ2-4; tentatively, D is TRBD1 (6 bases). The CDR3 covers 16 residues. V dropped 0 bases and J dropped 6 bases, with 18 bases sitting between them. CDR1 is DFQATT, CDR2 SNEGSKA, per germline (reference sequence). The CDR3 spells CSARDRGRGTINIQYF. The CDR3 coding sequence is TGCAGTGCTAGAGATCGGGGCAGGGGCACGATAAACATTCAGTACTTC.

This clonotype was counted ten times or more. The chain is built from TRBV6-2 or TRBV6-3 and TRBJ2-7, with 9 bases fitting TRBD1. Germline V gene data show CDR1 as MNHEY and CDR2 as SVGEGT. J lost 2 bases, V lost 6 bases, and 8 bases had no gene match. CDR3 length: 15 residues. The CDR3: CASSSRRDRAYEQYF. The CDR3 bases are TGTGCCAGCAGCTCTCGCCGGGACAGGGCCTACGAGCAGTACTTC.

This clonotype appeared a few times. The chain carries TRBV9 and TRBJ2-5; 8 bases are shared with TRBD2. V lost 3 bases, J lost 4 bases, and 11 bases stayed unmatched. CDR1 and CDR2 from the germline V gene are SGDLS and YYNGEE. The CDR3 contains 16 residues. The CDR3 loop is CASSAGGRLAAETQYF. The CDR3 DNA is TGTGCCAGCAGCGCGGGGGGGAGGCTAGCGGCAGAGACCCAGTACTTC.

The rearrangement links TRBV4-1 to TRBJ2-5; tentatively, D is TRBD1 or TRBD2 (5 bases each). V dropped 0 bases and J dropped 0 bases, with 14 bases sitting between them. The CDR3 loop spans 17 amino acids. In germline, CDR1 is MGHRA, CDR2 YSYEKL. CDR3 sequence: CASSQDSGTAYQETQYF. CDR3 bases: TGCGCCAGCAGCCAAGATTCCGGGACCGCGTACCAAGAGACCCAGTACTTC.

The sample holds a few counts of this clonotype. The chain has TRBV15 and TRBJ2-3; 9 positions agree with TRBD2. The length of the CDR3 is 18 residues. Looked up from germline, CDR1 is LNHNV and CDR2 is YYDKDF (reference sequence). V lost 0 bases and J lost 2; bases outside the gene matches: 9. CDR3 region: CATSRDRQPGLATDTQYF. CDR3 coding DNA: TGTGCCACCAGCAGAGATCGCCAGCCGGGACTAGCCACAGATACGCAGTATTTT.

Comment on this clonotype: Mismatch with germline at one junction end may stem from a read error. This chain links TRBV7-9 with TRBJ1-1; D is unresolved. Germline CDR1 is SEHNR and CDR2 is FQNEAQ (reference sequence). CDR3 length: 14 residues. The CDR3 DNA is TGTGCCAGCAGCCCGGACGGGTTGAACGCTGAAGCTTTCTTT. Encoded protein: CASSPDGLNAEAFF.

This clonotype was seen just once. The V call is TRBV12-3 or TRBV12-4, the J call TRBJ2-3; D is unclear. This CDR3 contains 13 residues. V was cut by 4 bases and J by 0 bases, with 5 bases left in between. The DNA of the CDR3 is TGTGCCAGCAGTTGGGCCAGCACAGATACGCAGTATTTT. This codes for CASSWASTDTQYF.

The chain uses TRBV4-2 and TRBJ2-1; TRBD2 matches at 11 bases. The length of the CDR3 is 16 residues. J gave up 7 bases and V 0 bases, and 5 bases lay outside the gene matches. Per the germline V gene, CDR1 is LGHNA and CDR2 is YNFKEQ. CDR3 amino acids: CASSQEGSGRVNEQFF. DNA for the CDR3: TGTGCCAGCAGCCAAGAAGGTAGCGGGAGGGTGAATGAGCAGTTCTTC.

CDR3 nucleotide sequence: TGCAGCGTTGAAGGTGCCCGAGAGGGGCCCGGCTCTGGAAACACCATATATTTT. Translated: CSVEGAREGPGSGNTIYF. This chain links TRBV29-1 with TRBJ1-3, with D perhaps TRBD1 (5 bases). The CDR3 contains 18 residues. Germline values: CDR1 SQVTM, CDR2 ANQGSEA. V was cut by 1 base and J by 0 bases, with 19 bases left in between.

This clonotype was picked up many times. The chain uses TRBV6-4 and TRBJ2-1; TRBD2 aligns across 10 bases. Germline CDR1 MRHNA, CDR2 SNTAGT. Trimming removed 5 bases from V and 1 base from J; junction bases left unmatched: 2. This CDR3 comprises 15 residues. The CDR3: CASSLLAGSYNEQFF. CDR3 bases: TGTGCCAGCAGTTTACTAGCGGGGTCCTACAATGAGCAGTTCTTC.

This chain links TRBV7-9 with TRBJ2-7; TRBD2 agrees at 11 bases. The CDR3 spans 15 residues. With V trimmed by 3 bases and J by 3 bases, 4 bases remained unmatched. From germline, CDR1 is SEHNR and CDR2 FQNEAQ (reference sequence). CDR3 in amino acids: CASSFTSGSLYEQYF. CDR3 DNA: TGTGCCAGCAGCTTCACTAGCGGGAGCCTCTACGAGCAGTACTTC.

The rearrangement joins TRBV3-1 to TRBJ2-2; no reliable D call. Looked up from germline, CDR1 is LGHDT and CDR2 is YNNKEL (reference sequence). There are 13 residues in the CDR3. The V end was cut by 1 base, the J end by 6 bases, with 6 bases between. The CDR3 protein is CASSQVRSGELFF. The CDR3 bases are TGTGCCAGCAGCCAAGTGAGGTCCGGGGAGCTGTTTTTT.

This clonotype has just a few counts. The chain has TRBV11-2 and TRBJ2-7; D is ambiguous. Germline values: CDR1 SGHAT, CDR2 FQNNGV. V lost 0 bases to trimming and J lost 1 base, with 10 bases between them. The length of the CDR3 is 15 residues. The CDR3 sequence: CASSLDSKLSYEQYF. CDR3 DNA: TGTGCCAGCAGCTTAGATTCTAAATTATCCTACGAGCAGTACTTC.

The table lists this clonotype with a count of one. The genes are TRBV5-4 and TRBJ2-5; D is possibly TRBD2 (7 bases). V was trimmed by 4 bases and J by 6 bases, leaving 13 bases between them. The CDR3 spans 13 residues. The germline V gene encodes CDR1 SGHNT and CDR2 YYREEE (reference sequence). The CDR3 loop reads CASSVGGGKTQYF. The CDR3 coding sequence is TGTGCCAGCAGCGTAGGGGGGGGTAAGACCCAGTACTTC.

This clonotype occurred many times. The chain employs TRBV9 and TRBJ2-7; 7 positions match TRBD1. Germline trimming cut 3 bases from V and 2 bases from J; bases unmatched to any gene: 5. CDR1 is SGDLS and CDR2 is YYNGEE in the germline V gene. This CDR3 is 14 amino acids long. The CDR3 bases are TGTGCCAGCAGCGGGGGACAGATAGCCTACGAGCAGTACTTC. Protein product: CASSGGQIAYEQYF.

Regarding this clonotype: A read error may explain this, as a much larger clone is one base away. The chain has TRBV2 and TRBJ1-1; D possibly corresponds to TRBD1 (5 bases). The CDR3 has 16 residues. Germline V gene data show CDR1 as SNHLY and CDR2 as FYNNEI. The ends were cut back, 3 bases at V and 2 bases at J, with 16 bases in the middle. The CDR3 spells CASSENRMAANTEAFF. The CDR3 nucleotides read TGTGCCAGCAGTGAGAACAGGATGGCAGCAAACACTGAAGCTTTCTTT.

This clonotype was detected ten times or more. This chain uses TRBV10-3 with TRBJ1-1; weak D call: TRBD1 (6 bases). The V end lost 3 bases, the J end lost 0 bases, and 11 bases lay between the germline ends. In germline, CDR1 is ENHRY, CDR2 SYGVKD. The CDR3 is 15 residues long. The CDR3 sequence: CAISDSRTVNTEAFF. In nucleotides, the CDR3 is TGTGCCATCAGTGACTCTAGGACAGTGAACACTGAAGCTTTCTTT.

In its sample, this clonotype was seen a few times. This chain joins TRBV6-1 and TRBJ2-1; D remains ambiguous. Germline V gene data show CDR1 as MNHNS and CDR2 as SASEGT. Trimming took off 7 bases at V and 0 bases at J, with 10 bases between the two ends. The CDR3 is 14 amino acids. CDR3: CASNSVSSYNEQFF. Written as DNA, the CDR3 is TGTGCCAGCAACAGCGTTAGCTCCTACAATGAGCAGTTCTTC.

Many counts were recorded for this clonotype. The DNA of the CDR3 is TGCGCCAGCAGCCTCCGTCGCGGGGCTACTGAAGCTTTCTTT. Translation gives CASSLRRGATEAFF. The chain joins TRBV5-1 to TRBJ1-1; D perhaps matches TRBD1 (5 bases). Trimming left V 4 bases short and J 5 bases short, with 15 bases between. The CDR3 loop spans 14 amino acids. The germline V gene encodes CDR1 SGHRS and CDR2 YFSETQ.

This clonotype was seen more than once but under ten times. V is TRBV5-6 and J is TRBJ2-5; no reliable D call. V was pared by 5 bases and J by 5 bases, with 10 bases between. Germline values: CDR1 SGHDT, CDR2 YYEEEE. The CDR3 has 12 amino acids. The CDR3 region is CASRFLGETQYF. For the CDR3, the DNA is TGTGCCAGCAGATTTCTGGGCGAGACCCAGTACTTC.

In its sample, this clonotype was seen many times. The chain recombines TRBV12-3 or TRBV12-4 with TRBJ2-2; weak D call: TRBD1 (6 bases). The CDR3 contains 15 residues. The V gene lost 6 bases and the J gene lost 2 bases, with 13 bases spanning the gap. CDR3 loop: CASSTNRANTGELFF. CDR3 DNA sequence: TGTGCCAGCAGCACTAACAGGGCAAACACCGGGGAGCTGTTTTTT.

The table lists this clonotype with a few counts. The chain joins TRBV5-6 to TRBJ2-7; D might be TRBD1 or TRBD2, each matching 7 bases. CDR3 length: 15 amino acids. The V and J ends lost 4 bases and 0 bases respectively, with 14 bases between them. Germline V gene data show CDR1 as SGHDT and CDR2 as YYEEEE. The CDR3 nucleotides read TGTGCCAGCAGCGGGGGGGACAGTATCTCCTACGAGCAGTACTTC. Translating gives CASSGGDSISYEQYF.

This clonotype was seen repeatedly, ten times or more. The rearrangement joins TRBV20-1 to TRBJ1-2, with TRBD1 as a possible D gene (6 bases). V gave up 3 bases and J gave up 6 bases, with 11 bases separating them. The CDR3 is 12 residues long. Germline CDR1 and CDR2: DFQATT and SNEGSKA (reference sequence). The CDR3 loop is CSASIRTDGYTF. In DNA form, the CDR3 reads TGCAGTGCTAGTATCCGGACAGATGGCTACACCTTC.

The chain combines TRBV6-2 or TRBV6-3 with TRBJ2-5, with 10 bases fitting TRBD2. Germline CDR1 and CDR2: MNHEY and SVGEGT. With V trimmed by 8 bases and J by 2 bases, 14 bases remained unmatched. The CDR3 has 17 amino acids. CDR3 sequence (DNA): TGTGCCAGCGTGGGATTTAGGGCTAGCGGGGGTCAAGAGACCCAGTACTTC. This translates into CASVGFRASGGQETQYF.

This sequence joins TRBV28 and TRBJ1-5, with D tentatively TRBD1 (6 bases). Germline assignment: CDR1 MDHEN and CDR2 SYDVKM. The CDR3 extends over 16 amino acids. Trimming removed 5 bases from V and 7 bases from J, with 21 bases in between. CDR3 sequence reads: CASSPPGGLGIQPQHF. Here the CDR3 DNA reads TGTGCCAGCAGTCCCCCCGGGGGGCTGGGGATCCAGCCCCAGCATTTT.

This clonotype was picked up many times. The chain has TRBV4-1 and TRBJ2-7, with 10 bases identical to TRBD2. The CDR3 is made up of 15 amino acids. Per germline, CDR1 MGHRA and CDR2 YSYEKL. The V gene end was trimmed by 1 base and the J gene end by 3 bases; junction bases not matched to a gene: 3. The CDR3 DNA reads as TGCGCCAGCAGCCAAGGACGGACTAGCGGCTACGAGCAGTACTTC. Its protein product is CASSQGRTSGYEQYF.

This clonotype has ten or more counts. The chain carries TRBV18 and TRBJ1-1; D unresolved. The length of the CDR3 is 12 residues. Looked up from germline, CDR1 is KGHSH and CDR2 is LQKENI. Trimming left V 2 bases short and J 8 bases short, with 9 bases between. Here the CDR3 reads CASSPVVGEAFF. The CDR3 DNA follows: TGTGCCAGCTCACCAGTGGTCGGGGAAGCTTTCTTT.

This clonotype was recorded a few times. The CDR3 spells CASSEALGQYYGYTF. CDR3 DNA: TGTGCCAGCAGTGAGGCTTTGGGACAGTACTATGGCTACACCTTC. The chain recombines TRBV6-1 with TRBJ1-2; 7 bases map to TRBD1. CDR1 and CDR2 from the germline V gene are MNHNS and SASEGT. CDR3 length: 15 residues. V dropped 3 bases and J dropped 3; count of bases not matched to a gene: 7.

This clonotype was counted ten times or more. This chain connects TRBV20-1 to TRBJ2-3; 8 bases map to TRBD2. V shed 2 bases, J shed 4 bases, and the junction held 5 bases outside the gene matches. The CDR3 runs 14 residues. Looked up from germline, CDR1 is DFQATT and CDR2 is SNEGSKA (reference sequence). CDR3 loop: CSARRGGGPDTQYF. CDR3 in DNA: TGCAGTGCTAGACGGGGGGGGGGACCAGATACGCAGTATTTT.